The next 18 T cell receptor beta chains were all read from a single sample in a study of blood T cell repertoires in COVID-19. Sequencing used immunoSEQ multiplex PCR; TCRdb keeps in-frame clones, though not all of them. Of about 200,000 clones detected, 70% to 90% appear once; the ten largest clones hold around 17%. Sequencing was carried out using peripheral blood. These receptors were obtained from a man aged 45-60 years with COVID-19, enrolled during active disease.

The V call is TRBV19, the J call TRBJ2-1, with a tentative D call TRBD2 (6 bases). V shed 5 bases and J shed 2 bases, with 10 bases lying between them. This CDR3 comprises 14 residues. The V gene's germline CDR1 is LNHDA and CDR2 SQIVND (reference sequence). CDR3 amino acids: CASSPAGTYNEQFF. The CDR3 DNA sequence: TGTGCCAGTAGTCCCGCGGGGACCTACAATGAGCAGTTCTTC.

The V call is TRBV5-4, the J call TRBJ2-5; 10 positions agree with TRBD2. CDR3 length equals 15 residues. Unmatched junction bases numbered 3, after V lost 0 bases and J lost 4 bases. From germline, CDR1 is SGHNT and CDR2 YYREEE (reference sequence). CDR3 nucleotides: TGTGCCAGCAGCTTGGACAGCGGGAGGGCAGAGACCCAGTACTTC. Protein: CASSLDSGRAETQYF. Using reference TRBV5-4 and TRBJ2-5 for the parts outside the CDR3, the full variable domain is ETGVTQSPTHLIKTRGQQVTLRCSSQSGHNTVSWYQQALGQGPQFIFQYYREEENGRGNFPPRFSGLQFPNYSSELNVNALELDDSALYLCASSLDSGRAETQYFGPGTRLLVL.

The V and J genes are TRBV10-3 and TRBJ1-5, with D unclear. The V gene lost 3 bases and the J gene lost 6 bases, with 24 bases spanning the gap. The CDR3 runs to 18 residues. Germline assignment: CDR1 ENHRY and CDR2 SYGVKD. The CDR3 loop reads CAISDSRPGEPSRQPQHF. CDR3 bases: TGTGCCATCAGTGATTCTCGGCCCGGGGAGCCTTCACGTCAGCCCCAGCATTTT.

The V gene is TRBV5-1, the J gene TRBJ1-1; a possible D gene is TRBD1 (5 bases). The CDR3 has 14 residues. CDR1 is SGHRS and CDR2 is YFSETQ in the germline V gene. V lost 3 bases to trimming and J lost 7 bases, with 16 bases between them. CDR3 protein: CASSSGPSGDEAFF. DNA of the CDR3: TGCGCCAGCAGCTCTGGCCCGTCGGGGGATGAAGCTTTCTTT.

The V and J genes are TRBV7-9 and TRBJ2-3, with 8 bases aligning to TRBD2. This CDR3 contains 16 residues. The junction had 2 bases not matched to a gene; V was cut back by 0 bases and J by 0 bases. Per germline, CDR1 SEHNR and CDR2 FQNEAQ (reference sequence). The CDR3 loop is CASSLAASGSTDTQYF. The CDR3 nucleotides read TGTGCCAGCAGCTTAGCTGCTAGCGGGAGCACAGATACGCAGTATTTT.

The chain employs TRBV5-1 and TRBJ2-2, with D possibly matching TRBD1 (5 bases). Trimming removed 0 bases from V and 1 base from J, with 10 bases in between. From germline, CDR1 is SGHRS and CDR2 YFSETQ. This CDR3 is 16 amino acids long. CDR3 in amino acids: CASSLGWGGNTGELFF. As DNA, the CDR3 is TGCGCCAGCAGCTTGGGCTGGGGCGGGAACACCGGGGAGCTGTTTTTT.

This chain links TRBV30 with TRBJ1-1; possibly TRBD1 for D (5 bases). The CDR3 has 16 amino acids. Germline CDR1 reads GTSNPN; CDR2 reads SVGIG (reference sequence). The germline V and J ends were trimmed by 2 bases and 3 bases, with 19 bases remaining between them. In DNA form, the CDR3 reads TGTGCCTGGAGTTCATTTCTCGGGGGTCGGGACACTGAAGCTTTCTTT. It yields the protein CAWSSFLGGRDTEAFF.

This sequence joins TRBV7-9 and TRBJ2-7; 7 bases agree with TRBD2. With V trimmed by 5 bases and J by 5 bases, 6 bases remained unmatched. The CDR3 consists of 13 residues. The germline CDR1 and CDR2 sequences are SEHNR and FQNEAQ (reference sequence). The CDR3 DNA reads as TGTGCCAGCAGCACGTTAGCGGGCGACGAGCAGTACTTC. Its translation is CASSTLAGDEQYF.

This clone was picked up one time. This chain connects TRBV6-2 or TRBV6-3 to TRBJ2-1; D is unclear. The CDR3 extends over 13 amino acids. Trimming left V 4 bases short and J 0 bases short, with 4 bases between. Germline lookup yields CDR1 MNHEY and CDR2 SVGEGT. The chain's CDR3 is CASSSYSYNEQFF. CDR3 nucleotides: TGTGCCAGCAGTTCTTACTCCTACAATGAGCAGTTCTTC.

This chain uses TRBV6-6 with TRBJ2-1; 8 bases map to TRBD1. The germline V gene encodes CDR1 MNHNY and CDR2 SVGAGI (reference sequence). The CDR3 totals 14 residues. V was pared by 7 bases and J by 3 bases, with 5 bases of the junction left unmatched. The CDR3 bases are TGTGCCAGCAAGCCGGGGACAGGCTACAATGAGCAGTTCTTC. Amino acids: CASKPGTGYNEQFF.

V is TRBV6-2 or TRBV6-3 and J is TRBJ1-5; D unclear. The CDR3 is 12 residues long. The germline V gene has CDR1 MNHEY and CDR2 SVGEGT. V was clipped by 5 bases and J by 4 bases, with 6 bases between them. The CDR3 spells CASSLKNQPQHF. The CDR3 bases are TGTGCCAGCAGTCTTAAAAATCAGCCCCAGCATTTT.

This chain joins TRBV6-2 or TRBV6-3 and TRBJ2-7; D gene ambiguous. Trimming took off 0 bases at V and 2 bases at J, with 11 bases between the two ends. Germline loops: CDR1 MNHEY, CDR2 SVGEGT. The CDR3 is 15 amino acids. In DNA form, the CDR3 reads TGTGCCAGCAGTTACTCTTTCAACGGTCCCTACGAGCAGTACTTC. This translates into CASSYSFNGPYEQYF.

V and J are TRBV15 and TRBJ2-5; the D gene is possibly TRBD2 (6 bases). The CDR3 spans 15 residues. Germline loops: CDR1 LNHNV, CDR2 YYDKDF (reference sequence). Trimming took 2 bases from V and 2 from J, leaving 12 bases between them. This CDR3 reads CATSRQGGGQETQYF. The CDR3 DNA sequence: TGTGCCACCAGCAGACAGGGAGGAGGGCAAGAGACCCAGTACTTC.

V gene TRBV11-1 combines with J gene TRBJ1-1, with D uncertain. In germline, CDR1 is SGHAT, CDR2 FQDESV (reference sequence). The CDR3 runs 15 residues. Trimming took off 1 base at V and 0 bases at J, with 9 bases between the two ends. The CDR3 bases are TGTGCCAGCAGCTTAGGGATGAGGATGAACACTGAAGCTTTCTTT. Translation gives CASSLGMRMNTEAFF.

CDR3 sequence reads: CASSVNRGTNYGYTF. In DNA form, the CDR3 reads TGCGCCAGCAGCGTTAACAGGGGGACTAACTATGGCTACACCTTC. J is TRBJ1-2 and V is TRBV5-1; 8 bases match TRBD1. Germline values: CDR1 SGHRS, CDR2 YFSETQ. This CDR3 is built from 15 residues. V was clipped by 4 bases and J by 0 bases; unmatched bases: 5. The entire variable domain, with the rest obtained from reference TRBV5-1 and TRBJ1-2, is as follows: KAGVTQTPRYLIKTRGQQVTLSCSPISGHRSVSWYQQTPGQGLQFLFEYFSETQRNKGNFPGRFSGRQFSNSRSEMNVSTLELGDSALYLCASSVNRGTNYGYTFGSGTRLTVV.

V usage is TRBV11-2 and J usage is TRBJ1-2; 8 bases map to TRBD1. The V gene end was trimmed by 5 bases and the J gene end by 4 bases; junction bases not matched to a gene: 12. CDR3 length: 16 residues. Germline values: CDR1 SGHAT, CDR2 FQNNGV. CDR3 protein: CASSPRSPGGAYGYTF. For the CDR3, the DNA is TGTGCCAGCAGCCCCCGGTCGCCAGGGGGCGCCTATGGCTACACCTTC.

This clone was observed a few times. The CDR3 loop is CASSIGRWATSNTGELFF. In DNA form, the CDR3 reads TGTGCCAGTAGTATAGGGCGTTGGGCTACCTCGAACACCGGGGAGCTGTTTTTT. This chain uses TRBV19 with TRBJ2-2, with unresolved D. This CDR3 is 18 amino acids long. With 1 base removed from V and 0 bases from J, the gap between germline ends came to 15 bases. The germline CDR1 and CDR2 sequences are LNHDA and SQIVND (reference sequence).

CDR3 protein: CASTLSVGSSGNTIYF. CDR3 in DNA: TGTGCCAGCACACTTTCGGTGGGGAGCTCTGGAAACACCATATATTTT. The gene calls are TRBV28 and TRBJ1-3; D is unresolved. Germline CDR1 and CDR2: MDHEN and SYDVKM. V shed 7 bases and J shed 0 bases, with 16 bases lying between them. The CDR3 runs 16 residues.